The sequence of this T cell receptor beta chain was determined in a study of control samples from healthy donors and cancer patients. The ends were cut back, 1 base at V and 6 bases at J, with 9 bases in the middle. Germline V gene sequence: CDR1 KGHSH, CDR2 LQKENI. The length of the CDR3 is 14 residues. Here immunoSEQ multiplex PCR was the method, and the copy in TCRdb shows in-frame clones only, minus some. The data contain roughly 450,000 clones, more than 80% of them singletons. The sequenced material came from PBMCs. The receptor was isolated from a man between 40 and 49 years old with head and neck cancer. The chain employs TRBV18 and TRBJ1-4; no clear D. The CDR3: CASSPLKGYEKLFF. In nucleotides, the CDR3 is TGTGCCAGCTCACCACTGAAAGGGTATGAAAAACTGTTTTTT.